This T cell receptor beta chain was observed in a study of identical twins listed by TCRdb under 2016. Describing the broader study: To test whether fetal clonotypes persist, this study deep-sequenced TCR alpha and beta repertoires from monozygotic twins, from unrelated adults of various ages, and from cord blood. To rule out contamination, the twin experiments were replicated at different times with different library preparation protocols.

To prepare the library, 5' RACE was applied. TCRdb shows the sequencer as Illumina HiSeq 2000. A universal primer binding site was added through template switching, and the final cDNA carried a unique molecular identifier so that TCR cDNA molecules could be counted accurately. Specific primers in the conserved constant-segment region were used to synthesize first-strand cDNA for the TCR alpha and beta chains. To control for contamination, every cDNA library was double barcoded, receiving both a SMART-Mk sample barcode and Illumina barcodes. Two successive PCR steps introduced TruSeq adapter sequences along with Illumina sample barcodes. The Illumina HiSeq platform was used with custom primers to sequence TCR alpha and beta cDNA libraries. From the authors' description of their analysis: Raw reads were processed with MiGEC to extract unique molecular identifiers, and MiXCR was used to determine CDR3 positions. For each individual, recombination models were inferred using an EM algorithm with the repgenHMM and IGoR tools. Shared clonotypes were analyzed with the tcR package in R, and sharing was normalized by the product of cloneset sizes. To study raw recombination without the effects of thymic and clonal selection, out-of-frame nonproductive sequences were analyzed. Through fastp at Q25 and MiXCR, TCRdb rebuilt clones from the public reads, retaining in-frame beta chains. Every CDR3 protein is listed once, alongside the most common genes and DNA of its rows. Here the V and J calls rest on TCRdb's processing, not on the authors' analysis. For this sample the table gives roughly 290,000 distinct CDR3 sequences, of which 6.5% to 9.5% were detected only once. The ten largest make up over 2% of the sample.

The CDR1 and CDR2 encoded by the germline V gene (reference sequence) are DFQATT and SNEGSKA. Reading from cysteine to phenylalanine, the CDR3 counts 12 amino acids. The DNA shown is the 36-base CDR3, in frame from base 1. Trimming takes 3 bases off V and 8 bases off J; junction bases not matched to a gene: 4. This clonotype showed up many times. No cognate antigen has been identified for it. No base quality information exists; no much larger clone differs at one position. Overall study outcomes, separate from this receptor: In beta out-of-frame sequences, excess twin sharing was weaker, because having fewer shared sequences lowered the signal-to-noise ratio. Because the same donors could not be followed over many years, the conclusions relied on cross-sectional statistical analysis. Compared with coincidental sharing between unrelated individuals, an excess of low generation-probability sequences was observed among out-of-frame TCR alpha sequences shared between twins. In monozygotic twins, out-of-frame TCR alpha sharing was systematically underestimated by recombination models, although the models agreed with sharing between unrelated individuals. Invariant T cells such as MAIT and iNKT could partly confound zero-insertion analyses, though diverse VJ usage argued against this for most clonotypes. Abundant cord blood beta clonotypes carried fewer insertions; young adult naive repertoires showed a weaker similar trend, while memory repertoires showed none.

Only healthy Caucasian donors were included. Three pairs of female monozygotic twins, all aged about 18 to 30 years, made up the twin cohort. Using Miltenyi CD45RO+ enrichment and human naive T-cell isolation kits, memory (CD45RO+) and naive T cells were isolated from PBMC. These data were also filed under a second study, of yellow fever vaccine responses in identical twins. Looking at the second paper: According to the authors, the vaccine-induced T cell response in identical twins seemed to be partly convergent and partly specific to each individual. Focusing on identical twins, the study followed the T cell clones that responded to the vaccine, and did so with precision.

This chain joins TRBV20-1 to TRBJ2-1, and 7 junction bases match TRBD2. The clonotype comes from a woman in her late teens or twenties in good health. Specimen: memory (CD45RO+) T cells sorted from blood. The sample's cell subset or site label, in plain terms: CD45RO+ enriched T cells. The CDR3 amino acid sequence is: CSARTGLDEQFF. The DNA reads as follows: TGCAGTGCTAGGACCGGACTAGATGAGCAGTTCTTC.